This record covers a single T cell receptor (beta chain). Being one base from a much bigger clone, this may be a read error. The data were obtained in a study of Graves' ophthalmopathy and Graves' hyperthyroidism. The study amplified TCR beta CDR3 regions using RNA transcripts. Second-round multiplex PCR came after a first-round RT-PCR that employed HTBI primers. Each CDR3 protein gets one entry after TCRdb re-called the multiplex PCR reads with MiXCR. Of about 740,000 distinct CDR3 sequences in the sample, approximately 40% were seen once. Certain patients, namely those with other autoimmune diseases, uncontrolled infections, pregnancy or lactation, were excluded. Per germline, CDR1 SNHLY and CDR2 FYNNEI. This CDR3 region has 16 residues. Trimming pared 1 base from V and 0 bases from J, leaving 12 bases between.

This sequence was found in an adult man with Graves' ophthalmopathy. Sequences were obtained from peripheral blood. The V and J genes are TRBV2 and TRBJ1-1; TRBD1 is a possible D gene (6 bases). The CDR3, as DNA: TGTGCCAGCAGTGAAGAAGGGGGGAGAGTGAACACTGAAGCTTTCTTT. This sequence encodes CASSEEGGRVNTEAFF. Using reference TRBV2 and TRBJ1-1 for the parts outside the CDR3, the full variable domain is EPEVTQTPSHQVTQMGQEVILRCVPISNHLYFYWYRQILGQKVEFLVSFYNNEISEKSEIFDDQFSVERPDGSNFTLKIRSTKLEDSAMYFCASSEEGGRVNTEAFFGQGTRLTVV.